One and the same sample provided the 18 T cell receptor beta chains below, sequenced in a study of neoadjuvant anti-PD-1 for oral cavity cancer (dated by TCRdb to about 2021). Libraries were built with the immunoSEQ multiplex PCR assay. TCRdb provides this immuneACCESS table in a form limited to in-frame rearrangements. Some clones are lacking; in checked studies, under half of them reflect an unresolved V gene, and why the rest are absent is not known. For this sample the table gives around 6,700 clones, of which about two thirds were detected only once. Around 2.9% of the sample goes to the ten largest clones. Reading the label with the study, this specimen's time point is: before neoadjuvant nivolumab. Sequencing was performed on PBMCs, taken before nivolumab (anti-PD-1) treatment. These receptor sequences come from a person between 35 and 79 years old with oral cavity squamous cell carcinoma.

This clone was observed a handful of times. V usage is TRBV6-5 and J usage is TRBJ1-2; 7 bases match TRBD1. The CDR3 totals 14 residues. Unmatched junction bases numbered 10, after V lost 5 bases and J lost 7 bases. Germline CDR1 is MNHEY and CDR2 is SVGAGI. CDR3 nucleotides: TGTGCCAGCAGTCCCTGGGACAGCTCTTTTGGCTACACCTTC. Encoded protein: CASSPWDSSFGYTF.

The sample holds a few counts of this clone. The chain has TRBV7-6 and TRBJ1-3, with D unresolved. V shed 2 bases and J shed 0 bases, with 11 bases lying between them. Germline CDR1 is SGHVS and CDR2 is FNYEAQ. This CDR3 has 16 residues. The CDR3 is CASSLLGSASGNTIYF. The CDR3 bases are TGTGCCAGCAGCTTATTGGGGAGTGCCTCTGGAAACACCATATATTTT.

The rearrangement uses TRBV7-2 and TRBJ1-2; no clear D. V was shortened by 3 bases and J by 0 bases, with 8 bases between the two germline ends. Germline V gene sequence: CDR1 SGHTA, CDR2 FQGNSA. The CDR3 runs 14 residues. CDR3 sequence: CASSLAIANYGYTF. CDR3 DNA sequence: TGTGCCAGCAGCTTGGCTATCGCTAACTATGGCTACACCTTC.

The chain has TRBV2 and TRBJ1-3, with D possibly TRBD1 on 6 matching bases. Germline CDR1 reads SNHLY; CDR2 reads FYNNEI. The ends were cut back, 7 bases at V and 0 bases at J, with 13 bases in the middle. The length of the CDR3 is 15 residues. DNA of the CDR3: TGTGCCAGCATAGTAGACAGGAGCTCTGGAAACACCATATATTTT. Encoded protein: CASIVDRSSGNTIYF.

The chain uses TRBV27 and TRBJ1-1, with D possibly matching TRBD1 (5 bases). V was pared by 4 bases and J by 4 bases, with 16 bases between. This CDR3 is built from 15 residues. Germline CDR1 MNHEY, CDR2 SMNVEV (reference sequence). Here the CDR3 reads CASSSPPGLVTEAFF. The CDR3 DNA reads TGTGCCAGCAGTTCCCCACCAGGGTTGGTCACTGAAGCTTTCTTT.

The V call is TRBV6-1, the J call TRBJ1-6, with D tentatively TRBD1 (5 bases). The V gene lost 3 bases and the J gene lost 7 bases, with 7 bases spanning the gap. Germline CDR1 MNHNS, CDR2 SASEGT. This CDR3 contains 13 residues. The CDR3 here is CASSDRENSPLHF. The CDR3 region has the DNA TGTGCCAGCAGTGACAGGGAAAATTCACCCCTCCACTTT.

In this sample, this clone turned up a few times. The rearrangement links TRBV9 to TRBJ1-6; D possibly corresponds to TRBD1 (5 bases). The CDR3 covers 14 residues. Germline V gives CDR1 SGDLS, CDR2 YYNGEE. V was clipped by 5 bases and J by 5 bases, with 11 bases between them. The CDR3 region has the DNA TGTGCCAGCAGGCGGGGGGTTGATAATTCACCCCTCCACTTT. It is translated as CASRRGVDNSPLHF.

V usage is TRBV5-1 and J usage is TRBJ2-7; 8 nucleotides line up with TRBD2. Trimming at V came to 4 bases and at J to 1 base, leaving 7 bases not matched to a gene. Per the germline V gene, CDR1 is SGHRS and CDR2 is YFSETQ. The CDR3 consists of 15 residues. The CDR3 bases are TGCGCCAGCAGCGCCTTAGCGGGGCCTTCCTACGAGCAGTACTTC. Translation: CASSALAGPSYEQYF.

The V and J genes are TRBV4-1 and TRBJ1-2, with 9 bases matching TRBD1. The CDR3 loop spans 15 amino acids. The germline gives CDR1 MGHRA, CDR2 YSYEKL. J was trimmed by 3 bases and V by 3 bases; bases with no gene match: 5. The CDR3: CASSHVTGGDYGYTF. The CDR3 DNA reads TGCGCCAGCAGCCACGTGACAGGGGGGGACTATGGCTACACCTTC.

The V gene is TRBV5-1, the J gene TRBJ2-7; the match to TRBD1 covers 10 bases. The CDR3 contains 14 residues. V was clipped by 2 bases and J by 6 bases; unmatched bases: 5. Germline CDR1 reads SGHRS; CDR2 reads YFSETQ. The DNA for the CDR3 is TGCGCCAGCAGCTTCGGGACAGGGGATAGCGAGCAGTACTTC. Translation gives CASSFGTGDSEQYF. Based on the CDR3 plus reference TRBV5-1 and TRBJ2-7, the full variable domain is KAGVTQTPRYLIKTRGQQVTLSCSPISGHRSVSWYQQTPGQGLQFLFEYFSETQRNKGNFPGRFSGRQFSNSRSEMNVSTLELGDSALYLCASSFGTGDSEQYFGPGTRLTVT.

The sample holds one count of this clone. V usage is TRBV6-1 and J usage is TRBJ2-5, with a tentative D call TRBD2 (6 bases). This CDR3 contains 15 residues. V was trimmed by 3 bases and J by 5 bases, leaving 16 bases between them. Germline V gene lookup returns CDR1 MNHNS and CDR2 SASEGT. Here the CDR3 reads CASSDGGAGGETQYF. Here the CDR3 DNA reads TGTGCCAGCAGTGATGGCGGGGCTGGGGGGGAGACCCAGTACTTC.

The chain uses TRBV28 and TRBJ2-2; D perhaps matches TRBD2 (7 bases). The CDR3 is 16 residues long. V lost 5 bases and J 1 base, leaving 14 bases between the germline ends. In germline, CDR1 is MDHEN, CDR2 SYDVKM. The CDR3 bases are TGTGCCAGCAGTACCCAGGGGAGGGAGAACACCGGGGAGCTGTTTTTT. The encoded protein is CASSTQGRENTGELFF.

This clone came up once. The chain is built from TRBV2 and TRBJ1-2, with D unclear. The CDR3 contains 14 residues. Trimming removed 3 bases from V and 5 bases from J, with 13 bases in between. CDR1 and CDR2 from the germline V gene are SNHLY and FYNNEI. The CDR3 DNA reads TGTGCCAGCAGTGAGGCGGCTCGCGTTTATGGCTACACCTTC. This encodes CASSEAARVYGYTF. Together with reference TRBV2 and TRBJ1-2, the CDR3 gives the full variable domain: EPEVTQTPSHQVTQMGQEVILRCVPISNHLYFYWYRQILGQKVEFLVSFYNNEISEKSEIFDDQFSVERPDGSNFTLKIRSTKLEDSAMYFCASSEAARVYGYTFGSGTRLTVV.

This chain connects TRBV4-3 to TRBJ2-1, with TRBD2 identical over 13 bases. The V gene's germline CDR1 is LGHNA and CDR2 YSLEER. The CDR3 length is 16 residues. The junction had 9 bases not matched to a gene; V was cut back by 4 bases and J by 9 bases. CDR3 amino acids: CASSPLLAGGLGEQFF. In nucleotides, the CDR3 is TGCGCCAGCAGCCCCTTACTAGCGGGGGGGTTAGGTGAGCAGTTCTTC.

The V call is TRBV2, the J call TRBJ2-3; D may be TRBD1 or TRBD2 (5 bases each). CDR3 length equals 14 residues. V lost 4 bases and J lost 2, with 10 bases in between. Germline loops: CDR1 SNHLY, CDR2 FYNNEI. The CDR3 is CASSGDPDTDTQYF. CDR3 nucleotide sequence: TGTGCCAGCAGTGGGGACCCAGACACAGATACGCAGTATTTT.

This clone was seen only a few times. The CDR3 loop reads CASSLSGQGNGEQYF. Written as DNA, the CDR3 is TGTGCCAGCAGTTTATCGGGACAGGGGAATGGCGAGCAGTACTTC. This chain connects TRBV27 to TRBJ2-7, with 10 positions matching TRBD1. Per germline, CDR1 MNHEY and CDR2 SMNVEV (reference sequence). After removal of 0 bases from V and 6 bases from J, the junction contained 5 bases not matched to a gene. The CDR3 has 15 residues.

V usage is TRBV30 and J usage is TRBJ1-2, with a possible D match to TRBD1 (5 bases). V was clipped by 2 bases and J by 6 bases, with 10 bases between them. The CDR3 sequence is 12 residues long. The germline CDR1 and CDR2 sequences are GTSNPN and SVGIG (reference sequence). The CDR3 nucleotides are TGTGCCTGGAGTCTAGGGGTCGATGGCTACACCTTC. Translated: CAWSLGVDGYTF.

The V call is TRBV6-5, the J call TRBJ2-1; D might be TRBD1 or TRBD2, each matching 5 bases. Trimming stripped 6 bases from V and 4 bases from J, with 16 bases between. Germline V gene data show CDR1 as MNHEY and CDR2 as SVGAGI. CDR3 length: 15 residues. The CDR3 nucleotides read TGTGCCAGCAGGGTCGGGGCTTGGGGGTACAATGAGCAGTTCTTC. Translated: CASRVGAWGYNEQFF.